Below, 3 T cell receptor beta chains from the same sample are listed, as sequenced in a study of metastatic and nonmetastatic thyroid tumors. MiXCR re-clonotyped the PCR reads for TCRdb. The sample has tens of thousands of clones, 11% seen once. None of the patients had undergone any treatment ahead of thyroid surgery. The sequencing input was blood. These receptors all stem from a female donor with papillary thyroid cancer or a benign thyroid nodule (not recorded which). Some clones in this sample may be carry-over from other donors' samples.

This clone was recorded at least ten times. The gene calls are TRBV9 and TRBJ2-7, with D perhaps TRBD1 (5 bases). Trimming removed 0 bases from V and 5 bases from J, with 9 bases in between. Germline CDR1 is SGDLS and CDR2 is YYNGEE. This CDR3 has 13 amino acids. CDR3 DNA: TGTGCCAGCAGCGTAGGACAGACCGACGAGCAGTACTTC. This translates into CASSVGQTDEQYF.

This clone was observed many times. V is TRBV10-3 and J is TRBJ1-2; D not resolved. CDR3 length: 14 amino acids. Between the trimmed V and J ends, which lost 4 bases and 8 bases, there was a span of 17 bases. Germline CDR1 is ENHRY and CDR2 is SYGVKD. In DNA form, the CDR3 reads TGTGCCATCAGTGGTATAGCGGTTCCGGTCGGCTACACCTTC. It is translated as CAISGIAVPVGYTF.

This clone was counted many times. CDR3 DNA: TGTGCCAGCAGTACCCAGTTAGCGGGAGGGCACCAAGAGACCCAGTACTTC. Its translation: CASSTQLAGGHQETQYF. V usage is TRBV6-2 or TRBV6-3 and J usage is TRBJ2-5; 11 bases agree with TRBD2. Germline V gives CDR1 MNHEY, CDR2 SVGEGT. With 5 bases clipped from V and 0 bases from J, the junction kept 8 bases outside the gene matches. The CDR3 has 17 amino acids.